The 16 T cell receptor beta chains below all came from one sample that was sequenced in a study of blood T cell repertoires in COVID-19 (TCRdb year 2020). Library generation was performed with the immunoSEQ multiplex PCR assay. TCRdb's version of the immuneACCESS table is confined to in-frame rearrangements and falls short of the full clone set. An unresolved V gene accounts for under half of the shortfall where checked; the remainder is of unknown origin. Recorded for this sample are about 240,000 clones; about 79% of them occurred a single time. The ten largest clones take up 9.6% of the sample. Input material: peripheral blood. The receptors stem from a woman of 80 years or more with acute or convalescent COVID-19.

The chain uses TRBV4-2 and TRBJ2-5; unclear D gene. CDR1 is LGHNA and CDR2 is YNFKEQ in the germline V gene. V lost 0 bases to trimming and J lost 5 bases, with 13 bases between them. This CDR3 is 15 amino acids long. The CDR3 DNA sequence: TGTGCCAGCAGCCAAGATAGCTTTCGGGTCGAGACCCAGTACTTC. This translates into CASSQDSFRVETQYF.

There are a few counts of this clone. This chain connects TRBV7-9 to TRBJ2-3; D not resolved. There are 14 residues in the CDR3. Trimming removed 3 bases at V and 0 bases at J, with 7 bases between. The V gene's germline CDR1 is SEHNR and CDR2 FQNEAQ (reference sequence). The CDR3 DNA is TGTGCCAGCAGCTTTTCGAGTAGCACAGATACGCAGTATTTT. It is translated as CASSFSSSTDTQYF.

The chain employs TRBV7-2 and TRBJ1-4; D gene unclear. V was shortened by 0 bases and J by 4 bases, with 12 bases between the two germline ends. Germline assignment: CDR1 SGHTA and CDR2 FQGNSA. The CDR3 is 16 amino acids. The CDR3 DNA reads as TGTGCCAGCAGCTTAGCTGTATGGTCAGATAATGAAAAACTGTTTTTT. It codes for CASSLAVWSDNEKLFF.

At least ten counts were recorded for this clone. The V call is TRBV14, the J call TRBJ2-7; D unresolved. This CDR3 has 15 residues. The germline V and J ends were trimmed by 2 bases and 2 bases, with 13 bases remaining between them. CDR1 is SGHDN, CDR2 FVKESK, per germline. The CDR3 is CASSQQFGPTYEQYF. The DNA of the CDR3 is TGTGCCAGCAGCCAACAGTTTGGGCCGACCTACGAGCAGTACTTC.

This chain links TRBV2 with TRBJ1-2; 7 bases are shared with TRBD1. V lost 6 bases, J lost 4 bases, and 8 bases stayed unmatched. CDR3 length equals 14 residues. The germline gives CDR1 SNHLY, CDR2 FYNNEI. In nucleotides, the CDR3 is TGTGCCAGCAGAGAGGGGGCATCTCCCTATGGCTACACCTTC. This gives the protein CASREGASPYGYTF.

The gene calls are TRBV13 and TRBJ2-7, with D perhaps matching TRBD1 (6 bases). The V gene's germline CDR1 is PRHDT and CDR2 FYEKMQ (reference sequence). The V end was cut by 5 bases, the J end by 3 bases, with 11 bases between. This CDR3 is 13 amino acids long. In DNA form, the CDR3 reads TGTGCCAGCAGCCGGGACAAAAACTACGAGCAGTACTTC. Translation gives CASSRDKNYEQYF. The full variable domain, in which reference TRBV13 and TRBJ2-7 provide the parts outside the CDR3, is AAGVIQSPRHLIKEKRETATLKCYPIPRHDTVYWYQQGPGQDPQFLISFYEKMQSDKGSIPDRFSAQQFSDYHSELNMSSLELGDSALYFCASSRDKNYEQYFGPGTRLTVT.

V and J are TRBV3-1 (or the pseudogene TRBV3-2) and TRBJ2-7, with 10 nucleotides matching TRBD1. Trimming at V came to 6 bases and at J to 7 bases, leaving 9 bases not matched to a gene. Germline-derived CDR1 and CDR2 are LGHDT and YNNKEL (reference sequence). This CDR3 has 14 amino acids. CDR3: CASSPDRGQGEQYF. The CDR3 DNA reads as TGTGCCAGCAGTCCTGACAGGGGGCAAGGTGAGCAGTACTTC.

V is TRBV2 and J is TRBJ1-2; a weak D match, TRBD1 (6 bases). Per germline, CDR1 SNHLY and CDR2 FYNNEI. The length of the CDR3 is 13 residues. Trimming removed 6 bases at V and 7 bases at J, with 15 bases between. CDR3 sequence (DNA): TGTGCCAGCAGCTCCGGGACAAGGCCTGGCTACACCTTC. Amino acid sequence: CASSSGTRPGYTF.

This clone was detected once. The gene calls are TRBV18 and TRBJ2-6; D might be TRBD1 (6 bases). V lost 2 bases and J lost 2, with 7 bases in between. The CDR3 spans 15 residues. Germline-derived CDR1 and CDR2 are KGHSH and LQKENI. The CDR3 nucleotides are TGTGCCAGCTCACCAGCAGGGGCTGGGGCCAACGTCCTGACTTTC. Protein: CASSPAGAGANVLTF.

J is TRBJ1-5 and V is TRBV28, with TRBD1 matching 12 bases. The V gene end was trimmed by 5 bases and the J gene end by 0 bases; junction bases not matched to a gene: 11. This CDR3 has 19 amino acids. CDR1 MDHEN and CDR2 SYDVKM come from the germline V gene. CDR3 coding DNA: TGTGCCAGCAGTATCACCGGGACAGGGGGCGTTGGTAGCAATCAGCCCCAGCATTTT. This codes for CASSITGTGGVGSNQPQHF.

V usage is TRBV28 and J usage is TRBJ2-1; no firm D call. This CDR3 region has 12 residues. V lost 1 base and J 6 bases, leaving 4 bases between the germline ends. In germline, CDR1 is MDHEN, CDR2 SYDVKM. The CDR3 DNA follows: TGTGCCAGCAGTTTATTAGCCAATGAGCAGTTCTTC. Its protein is CASSLLANEQFF.

The CDR3 DNA sequence: TGTGCCAGCGTCCGTGGCGGGGTAACTTACAATGAGCAGTTCTTC. Amino acid sequence: CASVRGGVTYNEQFF. This chain joins TRBV11-3 and TRBJ2-1; perhaps TRBD2 as D (6 bases). The CDR3 runs 15 residues. CDR1 is SGHNT and CDR2 is YENEEA in the germline V gene. Trimming left V 8 bases short and J 4 bases short, with 18 bases between.

V gene TRBV5-1 combines with J gene TRBJ1-1, with 8 nucleotides matching TRBD1. The CDR3 covers 15 residues. After removal of 4 bases from V and 5 bases from J, the junction contained 10 bases not matched to a gene. Germline CDR1 reads SGHRS; CDR2 reads YFSETQ. The CDR3 sequence: CASSLTGAPETEAFF. CDR3 DNA sequence: TGCGCCAGCAGCCTGACAGGGGCCCCGGAGACTGAAGCTTTCTTT.

The V call is TRBV28, the J call TRBJ2-7; unclear D gene. The CDR3 has 10 residues. Germline values: CDR1 MDHEN, CDR2 SYDVKM. V was clipped by 3 bases and J by 6 bases, with 3 bases between them. CDR3 DNA: TGTGCCAGCAGTTTCGGCGAGCAGTACTTC. Translated: CASSFGEQYF. The full variable domain, completed using reference TRBV28 and TRBJ2-7, is DVKVTQSSRYLVKRTGEKVFLECVQDMDHENMFWYRQDPGLGLRLIYFSYDVKMKEKGDIPEGYSVSREKKERFSLILESASTNQTSMYLCASSFGEQYFGPGTRLTVT.

The V call is TRBV5-6, the J call TRBJ2-7, with a weak D call TRBD2 (5 bases). Trimming took 2 bases from V and 6 from J, leaving 9 bases between them. This CDR3 comprises 12 residues. From germline, CDR1 is SGHDT and CDR2 YYEEEE. The CDR3 DNA follows: TGTGCCAGCAGCTTAACGGGGATCGAGCAGTACTTC. Protein product: CASSLTGIEQYF.

V usage is TRBV6-5 and J usage is TRBJ1-2; D might be TRBD1 (6 bases). Per germline, CDR1 MNHEY and CDR2 SVGAGI. Trimming removed 11 bases from V and 3 bases from J, with 16 bases in between. The CDR3 consists of 13 residues. The CDR3 protein is CAARGREDYGYTF. The CDR3 nucleotides read TGTGCCGCTCGGGGGCGGGAGGACTATGGCTACACCTTC.